This is a list of T cell receptor beta chains from one sample in a study of chemoradiotherapy in HPV16-positive cancers. Only in-frame clones appear in the TCRdb table, and some are missing; sequencing was by immunoSEQ multiplex PCR. The table lists 25,000 to 30,000 clones, more than 80% of them singletons. The material sequenced was blood, taken from a patient who underwent chemoradiotherapy. The receptors shown here come from a human donor with HPV-associated anogenital cancer. CDR3s include the opening cysteine and the closing phenylalanine or tryptophan. The D gene is left open where the match is weak. Clone size is stated in some rows and not others, as once, few, many or a class when expanded.

TRBD2,TRBV5-4,once,TRBJ2-3,TGTGCCAGCAGTGTGAGGCTAGCGGGAGAAGGAGATACGCAGTATTTT,CASSVRLAGEGDTQYF
NA,TRBV4-1,NA,TRBJ1-2,TGCGCCAGCAGCCAAGAAGGGCGCGGGTATGGCTACACCTTC,CASSQEGRGYGYTF
TRBD1,TRBV19,NA,TRBJ2-2,TGTGCCAGTAGGGACAGGGCAACCACCGGGGAGCTGTTTTTT,CASRDRATTGELFF
TRBD2,TRBV30,NA,TRBJ2-1,TGTGCCTCCACGGCAGGACTAGCGGGAGTTAAAGCGGTGAATGAGCAGTTCTTC,CASTAGLAGVKAVNEQFF
TRBD1,TRBV28,NA,TRBJ2-2,TGTGCCAGCAACCCTGCGGCCGAGACAGGGGTCACCGGGGAGCTGTTTTTT,CASNPAAETGVTGELFF
NA,TRBV5-1,NA,TRBJ2-5,TGCGCCAGCCGGCGGGACTCCCCCGATGAGACCCAGTACTTC,CASRRDSPDETQYF
TRBD1,TRBV5-6,NA,TRBJ2-2,TGTGCCAGCAGCACGGGACAGACCGGGGAGCTGTTTTTT,CASSTGQTGELFF
NA,TRBV19,NA,TRBJ1-2,TGTGCCAGTAGTAGGGTGGAGGGAGGCTACACCTTC,CASSRVEGGYTF
TRBD1,TRBV15,NA,TRBJ1-5,TGTGCCACCAGCGTAGGACAGGGGAGGAACCAGCCCCAGCATTTT,CATSVGQGRNQPQHF
NA,TRBV28,NA,TRBJ1-1,TGTGCCAGCAGTCCCAGGGGTCGGGGAGCTTTCTTT,CASSPRGRGAFF
NA,TRBV7-2,NA,TRBJ2-3,TGTGCCAGCAGCTTAGGGGCGGGCGGACCTACCACAGATACGCAGTATTTT,CASSLGAGGPTTDTQYF
NA,TRBV27,NA,TRBJ1-2,TGTGCCAGCAGTTTATTTTACGGCCTTAACTATGGCTACACCTTC,CASSLFYGLNYGYTF
NA,TRBV7-7,NA,TRBJ2-5,TGTGCTAGCAGCTTAGACTATCAAGAGACCCAGTACTTC,CASSLDYQETQYF
TRBD1,TRBV9,once,TRBJ2-5,TGTGCCAGCAGCGCGACCGGGACAGATCAAGAGACCCAGTACTTC,CASSATGTDQETQYF
TRBD1,TRBV7-2,NA,TRBJ1-5,TGTGCCAGCAGCAGGAGCAAGGGGGCAGGTCAGCCCCAGCATTTT,CASSRSKGAGQPQHF
NA,TRBV6-5,NA,TRBJ2-3,TGTGCCAGCAGTCCCCGGGCAGGCGGCACAGATACGCAGTATTTT,CASSPRAGGTDTQYF
NA,TRBV2,NA,TRBJ2-5,TGTGCCAGCAGCCCGGGGCCGATCCAAGAGACCCAGTACTTC,CASSPGPIQETQYF
NA,TRBV6-5,few,TRBJ1-5,TGTGCCAGCAGATACTCGGCAAGGGTCAATCAGCCCCAGCATTTT,CASRYSARVNQPQHF
TRBD1,TRBV5-1,NA,TRBJ1-1,TGCGCCAGCAGCCCCGGACAGGGCGGAGAAGCTTTCTTT,CASSPGQGGEAFF
NA,TRBV27,NA,TRBJ2-2,TGTGCCAGCAAGCTCAGCACTCAGAACACCGGGGAGCTGTTTTTT,CASKLSTQNTGELFF
TRBD1,TRBV7-9,NA,TRBJ2-1,TGTGCCAGCAGCTCAATACAGGGGGCGAACTACAATGAGCAGTTCTTC,CASSSIQGANYNEQFF
NA,TRBV19,NA,TRBJ1-5,TGTGCCAGTAGTATTGCAGGGGCTTTCAATCAGCCCCAGCATTTT,CASSIAGAFNQPQHF
TRBD2,TRBV9,once,TRBJ2-7,TGTGCCAGCAGCGTCGGCCAAACTAGCGTGGACGAGCAGTACTTC,CASSVGQTSVDEQYF